A single sample gave rise to the 18 T cell receptor beta chains below, sequenced in a study of regulatory T cells in long-lasting Graves disease. Arm-PCR of CDR3 regions and iRepertoire HTBI primers were the basis on which TCR beta libraries were built. TCRdb reprocessed the multiplex PCR reads with MiXCR, giving one entry per CDR3 protein. The sample yields around 300,000 distinct CDR3 sequences, 20% to 25% seen once. Time point of the sample: persistent/refractory GD, antithyroid drugs over 5 years with positive TRAb. RNA extracted from PBMCs served as the sequencing template. The sequenced sample was peripheral blood mononuclear cells (PBMCs), obtained when the disease was refractory, from a patient treated with antithyroid drugs. The receptors stem from a female donor with Graves disease.

In its sample, this clonotype was seen many times. The genes are TRBV6-1 and TRBJ2-7, with unresolved D. V was pared by 6 bases and J by 7 bases, with 13 bases between. Germline assignment: CDR1 MNHNS and CDR2 SASEGT. CDR3 length equals 12 residues. The CDR3 DNA follows: TGTGCCAGCAGCGAATGGTTTAGGGAGCAGTACTTC. It codes for CASSEWFREQYF.

This clonotype was recorded at least ten times. CDR3 DNA: TGTGCCAGCAGTGGGACAAAAGAGACCCAGTACTTC. Its protein is CASSGTKETQYF. The chain combines TRBV12-3 or TRBV12-4 with TRBJ2-5; TRBD1 is a possible D gene (6 bases). Trimming removed 5 bases from V and 3 bases from J, with 7 bases in between. The CDR3 loop spans 12 amino acids.

This clonotype was seen at least ten times. The chain is built from TRBV7-8 and TRBJ2-7, with 7 bases aligning to TRBD2. The CDR3 sequence is 15 residues long. CDR1 and CDR2 from the germline V gene are SGHVS and FQNEAQ. The ends lost 2 bases at V and 1 base at J; junction bases unmatched: 5. CDR3 nucleotides: TGTGCCAGCAGCTTACTAGCGGAGGGGTCCTACGAGCAGTACTTC. Protein: CASSLLAEGSYEQYF. The full variable domain, with the rest looked up from reference TRBV7-8 and TRBJ2-7, is GAGVSQSPRYKVAKRGQDVALRCDPISGHVSLFWYQQALGQGPEFLTYFQNEAQLDKSGLPSDRFFAERPEGSVSTLKIQRTQQEDSAVYLCASSLLAEGSYEQYFGPGTRLTVT.

This clonotype came up a few times. The chain joins TRBV11-2 to TRBJ2-7; D is possibly TRBD1 or TRBD2 (5 bases each). V lost 8 bases, J lost 1 base, and 15 bases lay in between. Looked up from germline, CDR1 is SGHAT and CDR2 is FQNNGV. The CDR3 consists of 14 residues. DNA for the CDR3: TGTGCCAGCTCCCGGGACCCTAATTCCTACGAGCAGTACTTC. Translated: CASSRDPNSYEQYF.

The V gene is TRBV28, the J gene TRBJ2-2; TRBD1 matches 9 bases. The CDR3 loop spans 16 amino acids. The J segment lost 4 bases and the V segment lost 4 bases, leaving 7 bases of the junction unmatched. CDR1 MDHEN and CDR2 SYDVKM come from the germline V gene. The CDR3: CASSSGTGKTTGELFF. CDR3 bases: TGTGCCAGCAGTTCCGGGACAGGGAAAACCACCGGGGAGCTGTTTTTT.

The table lists this clonotype with many counts. The chain couples TRBV2 to TRBJ2-5; the D is unclear. The germline gives CDR1 SNHLY, CDR2 FYNNEI. The CDR3 contains 14 residues. V was clipped by 3 bases and J by 4 bases, with 12 bases between them. The chain's CDR3 is CASSDRTGRETQYF. In nucleotides, the CDR3 is TGTGCCAGCAGTGATAGAACTGGCCGAGAGACCCAGTACTTC.

This clonotype has ten or more counts. V and J are TRBV11-2 and TRBJ2-4, with D perhaps matching TRBD2 (6 bases). Germline lookup yields CDR1 SGHAT and CDR2 FQNNGV. CDR3 length: 15 residues. V dropped 1 base and J dropped 6 bases, with 13 bases sitting between them. The CDR3 here is CASSLAGGRGNIQYF. DNA for the CDR3: TGTGCCAGCAGCTTAGCCGGGGGAAGGGGAAACATTCAGTACTTC.

This clonotype was counted a few times. This chain uses TRBV7-9 with TRBJ2-2; no reliable D call. CDR1 is SEHNR and CDR2 is FQNEAQ in the germline V gene (reference sequence). The CDR3 is 13 amino acids. The germline V and J ends were trimmed by 1 base and 6 bases, with 6 bases remaining between them. The CDR3: CASSLEESGELFF. The CDR3 coding sequence is TGTGCCAGCAGCTTAGAAGAGTCCGGGGAGCTGTTTTTT.

This clonotype was seen at least ten times. The V call is TRBV6-1, the J call TRBJ1-1; D possibly corresponds to TRBD1 (5 bases). V gave up 0 bases and J gave up 2 bases, with 10 bases separating them. Germline CDR1 is MNHNS and CDR2 is SASEGT. The CDR3 length is 15 residues. This chain's CDR3 is CASSEARGINTEAFF. CDR3 DNA sequence: TGTGCCAGCAGTGAAGCAAGGGGAATTAACACTGAAGCTTTCTTT.

This clonotype turned up a few times. V gene TRBV5-1 combines with J gene TRBJ2-7; perhaps TRBD1 as D (7 bases). CDR1 is SGHRS and CDR2 is YFSETQ in the germline V gene. This CDR3 region has 14 residues. V was pared by 0 bases and J by 6 bases, with 13 bases between. This CDR3 reads CASSLGQGGREQYF. The CDR3 nucleotides are TGCGCCAGCAGCTTGGGACAGGGAGGTCGCGAGCAGTACTTC.

The gene calls are TRBV5-8 and TRBJ1-4; TRBD1 agrees at 8 bases. CDR3 size: 14 residues. V lost 3 bases, J lost 7 bases, and 5 bases stayed unmatched. Germline V gives CDR1 SGHTS, CDR2 YDEGEE. In DNA form, the CDR3 reads TGTGCCAGCAGCTCATGGACAGGGATTGAAAAACTGTTTTTT. Protein product: CASSSWTGIEKLFF. The entire variable domain, with the rest obtained from reference TRBV5-8 and TRBJ1-4, is as follows: EAGVTQSPTHLIKTRGQQATLRCSPISGHTSVYWYQQALGLGLQFLLWYDEGEERNRGNFPPRFSGRQFPNYSSELNVNALELEDSALYLCASSSWTGIEKLFFGSGTQLSVL.

This clonotype was detected ten times or more. The rearrangement links TRBV20-1 to TRBJ2-6; the D gene is possibly TRBD1 (5 bases). The CDR3 totals 15 residues. In germline, CDR1 is DFQATT, CDR2 SNEGSKA (reference sequence). V gave up 0 bases and J gave up 3 bases, with 9 bases separating them. The DNA of the CDR3 is TGCAGTGCTAGAGATTCAGGGCATGGGGCCAACGTCCTGACTTTC. Protein: CSARDSGHGANVLTF.

Turning to this clonotype: One end of the junction is discordant with germline, which a read error may explain. V gene TRBV7-2 combines with J gene TRBJ2-7; TRBD1 might be the D (6 bases). The CDR3 has 14 amino acids. Germline V gene lookup returns CDR1 SGHTA and CDR2 FQGNSA. CDR3 protein: CAGSSRQASYEQYF. The DNA for the CDR3 is TGTGCCGGCAGCTCACGACAGGCTTCCTACGAGCAGTACTTC.

J is TRBJ2-3 and V is TRBV7-9, with D hard to call. V was shortened by 1 base and J by 0 bases, with 8 bases between the two germline ends. The CDR3 runs 15 residues. From germline, CDR1 is SEHNR and CDR2 FQNEAQ (reference sequence). The CDR3: CASSLVLGSTDTQYF. The CDR3 DNA reads TGTGCCAGCAGCTTAGTGTTAGGGAGCACAGATACGCAGTATTTT.

This clonotype was picked up many times. The chain uses TRBV29-1 and TRBJ2-7; TRBD2 aligns across 10 bases. In germline, CDR1 is SQVTM, CDR2 ANQGSEA. The V and J ends lost 6 bases and 3 bases, in that order; junction bases with no gene match: 5. The CDR3 runs to 13 residues. The CDR3 DNA reads as TGCAGCGTCCAGATAGCGGGGGGCTACGAGCAGTACTTC. It yields the protein CSVQIAGGYEQYF.

This clonotype was recorded at least ten times. The chain recombines TRBV2 with TRBJ2-5; D ambiguous. The CDR3 spans 14 residues. With 5 bases removed from V and 1 base from J, the gap between germline ends came to 11 bases. CDR1 SNHLY and CDR2 FYNNEI come from the germline V gene. The CDR3 loop is CASSSDSVQETQYF. The CDR3 DNA is TGTGCCAGCAGTTCTGACTCCGTCCAAGAGACCCAGTACTTC. Drawing the rest from reference TRBV2 and TRBJ2-5, the complete variable domain is EPEVTQTPSHQVTQMGQEVILRCVPISNHLYFYWYRQILGQKVEFLVSFYNNEISEKSEIFDDQFSVERPDGSNFTLKIRSTKLEDSAMYFCASSSDSVQETQYFGPGTRLLVL.

This clonotype was recorded at least ten times. The chain links TRBV20-1 to TRBJ2-4; possibly TRBD2 for D (6 bases). The germline V and J ends were trimmed by 0 bases and 6 bases, with 15 bases remaining between them. The germline gives CDR1 DFQATT, CDR2 SNEGSKA (reference sequence). This CDR3 is 15 amino acids long. The CDR3 loop is CSARDPMRESNIQYF. CDR3 bases: TGCAGTGCTAGAGATCCGATGCGGGAATCAAACATTCAGTACTTC.

This chain connects TRBV12-3 or TRBV12-4 to TRBJ2-5; TRBD2 matches at 13 bases. The end of the DNA aligns better with TRBJ2-1, so the J call may be wrong. This CDR3 has 16 residues. For the CDR3, the DNA is TGTGCCAGCAGTTTACCGGGACTAGCGGGAAACAATGAGCAGTTCTTC. As protein: CASSLPGLAGNNEQFF.